Below, 17 T cell receptor beta chains from the same sample are listed, as sequenced in a study of control samples from healthy donors and cancer patients. Clones were read by immunoSEQ multiplex PCR, and TCRdb kept only the in-frame ones, dropping some. Among roughly 120,000 clones listed, about 95% were seen once. What was sequenced was blood. Every receptor here comes from a young man in good health.

The chain recombines TRBV29-1 with TRBJ1-3, with TRBD1 matching over 7 bases. With 6 bases clipped from V and 6 bases from J, the junction kept 8 bases outside the gene matches. Germline assignment: CDR1 SQVTM and CDR2 ANQGSEA. This CDR3 is 13 amino acids long. Here the CDR3 DNA reads TGCAGCGTGGGGACAGCGGCCCCAAACACCATATATTTT. Translation: CSVGTAAPNTIYF.

The V gene is TRBV5-6, the J gene TRBJ1-2; D uncertain. Germline V CDR1 and CDR2: SGHDT, YYEEEE. The V and J ends lost 4 bases and 0 bases respectively, with 13 bases between them. The CDR3 spans 15 residues. The CDR3 DNA follows: TGTGCCAGCAGCCCGAATTACGGAACTAACTATGGCTACACCTTC. The encoded protein is CASSPNYGTNYGYTF.

J is TRBJ1-3 and V is TRBV5-1; D remains unclear. V was cut by 0 bases and J by 2 bases, with 6 bases left in between. This CDR3 spans 14 amino acids. CDR1 and CDR2 from the germline V gene are SGHRS and YFSETQ. For the CDR3, the DNA is TGCGCCAGCAGCTTGGGAAGCCCTGGAAACACCATATATTTT. Translating gives CASSLGSPGNTIYF.

This sequence joins TRBV4-3 and TRBJ2-5, with D possibly matching TRBD2 (6 bases). The CDR3 runs to 15 residues. Germline assignment: CDR1 LGHNA and CDR2 YSLEER. The V gene lost 1 base and the J gene lost 2 bases, with 11 bases spanning the gap. The CDR3 spells CASSQAGTLQETQYF. CDR3 DNA sequence: TGCGCCAGCAGCCAAGCTGGGACTTTACAAGAGACCCAGTACTTC.

Of note for this clone: This same CDR3 is encoded by further DNA sequences in the sample. The chain is built from TRBV18 and TRBJ1-1; D remains unclear. CDR3 length equals 13 residues. The germline V gene encodes CDR1 KGHSH and CDR2 LQKENI. The ends were cut back, 3 bases at V and 1 base at J, with 6 bases in the middle. CDR3: CASSPVGNTEAFF. The DNA of the CDR3 is TGTGCCAGCTCACCCGTAGGGAACACTGAAGCTTTCTTT.

CDR3 in amino acids: CASSEGGPNTEAFF. For the CDR3, the DNA is TGTGCCAGCAGTGAAGGAGGGCCGAACACTGAAGCTTTCTTT. The chain is built from TRBV2 and TRBJ1-1; the D is unclear. With 1 base removed from V and 1 base from J, the gap between germline ends came to 7 bases. The V gene's germline CDR1 is SNHLY and CDR2 FYNNEI. The CDR3 spans 14 residues.

The rearrangement links TRBV11-2 to TRBJ1-1, with 10 nucleotides matching TRBD1. The CDR3 loop spans 14 amino acids. Germline CDR1 SGHAT, CDR2 FQNNGV. Losses at the gene ends were 3 bases for V and 3 bases for J; bases not matched to a gene: 1. CDR3 loop: CASSFGTGDTEAFF. CDR3 nucleotides: TGTGCCAGCAGCTTTGGGACAGGGGACACTGAAGCTTTCTTT.

The chain recombines TRBV3-1 (or the pseudogene TRBV3-2) with TRBJ1-6; D is perhaps TRBD1 (6 bases). There are 18 residues in the CDR3. V lost 5 bases to trimming and J lost 6 bases, with 23 bases between them. CDR1 is LGHDT, CDR2 YNNKEL, per germline (reference sequence). The CDR3 sequence is CASSIDRRGRTVNSPLHF. CDR3 nucleotide sequence: TGTGCCAGCAGCATAGACAGGAGGGGAAGGACCGTTAATTCACCCCTCCACTTT.

This sequence joins TRBV19 and TRBJ2-2; the match to TRBD1 covers 7 bases. The junction had 6 bases not matched to a gene; V was cut back by 1 base and J by 4 bases. The germline gives CDR1 LNHDA, CDR2 SQIVND (reference sequence). CDR3 length: 16 residues. The CDR3: CASSIVGRGSTGELFF. CDR3 coding DNA: TGTGCCAGTAGTATAGTCGGCAGGGGGTCCACCGGGGAGCTGTTTTTT.

This clone was picked up one time. The chain recombines TRBV2 with TRBJ1-5, with TRBD1 matching over 7 bases. This CDR3 has 14 residues. J gave up 3 bases and V 7 bases, and 6 bases lay outside the gene matches. CDR1 SNHLY and CDR2 FYNNEI come from the germline V gene. The CDR3 sequence: CASMATGINQPQHF. DNA of the CDR3: TGTGCCAGCATGGCGACAGGGATCAATCAGCCCCAGCATTTT.

V usage is TRBV5-1 and J usage is TRBJ1-6, with D maybe TRBD1 (5 bases). The germline V and J ends were trimmed by 6 bases and 10 bases, with 14 bases remaining between them. The length of the CDR3 is 13 residues. From germline, CDR1 is SGHRS and CDR2 YFSETQ. In DNA form, the CDR3 reads TGCGCCAGCAAGACCACAGGCGACTCACCCCTCCACTTT. This sequence encodes CASKTTGDSPLHF.

The V gene is TRBV6-5, the J gene TRBJ2-7; 9 positions match TRBD1. V trimming: 7 bases; J trimming: 0 bases; junction bases outside the gene matches: 4. CDR1 is MNHEY and CDR2 is SVGAGI in the germline V gene. The CDR3 runs 14 residues. The CDR3 DNA sequence: TGTGCCAGCATTCGGGACAGGGTCTCCTACGAGCAGTACTTC. As protein: CASIRDRVSYEQYF.

The rearrangement joins TRBV10-3 to TRBJ1-2, with 8 bases matching TRBD1. This CDR3 comprises 13 residues. V gave up 6 bases and J gave up 4 bases; unmatched junction bases: 4. Germline assignment: CDR1 ENHRY and CDR2 SYGVKD. This chain's CDR3 is CAIRTGATYGYTF. For the CDR3, the DNA is TGTGCCATCAGGACAGGGGCTACCTATGGCTACACCTTC.

The V call is TRBV5-1, the J call TRBJ2-1; tentatively, D is TRBD1 (6 bases). V lost 0 bases to trimming and J lost 6 bases, with 13 bases between them. The CDR3 loop spans 15 amino acids. Germline V CDR1 and CDR2: SGHRS, YFSETQ. CDR3 protein: CASSLDGQMANEQFF. CDR3 sequence (DNA): TGCGCCAGCAGCTTGGATGGACAGATGGCCAATGAGCAGTTCTTC.

This clone was counted only a few times. The chain uses TRBV28 and TRBJ2-7; D unresolved. This CDR3 has 11 residues. V shed 3 bases and J shed 5 bases, with 5 bases lying between them. Germline CDR1 is MDHEN and CDR2 is SYDVKM. CDR3 bases: TGTGCCAGCAGTTTTACAAACGAGCAGTACTTC. It translates to CASSFTNEQYF. The full variable domain, its missing parts supplied by reference TRBV28 and TRBJ2-7, is DVKVTQSSRYLVKRTGEKVFLECVQDMDHENMFWYRQDPGLGLRLIYFSYDVKMKEKGDIPEGYSVSREKKERFSLILESASTNQTSMYLCASSFTNEQYFGPGTRLTVT.

This clone was recorded once. CDR3 in DNA: TGTGCCAGCAGTTTAACAGGGCCCGAGACCCAGTACTTC. Residues: CASSLTGPETQYF. The V gene is TRBV27, the J gene TRBJ2-5, with D possibly matching TRBD1 (6 bases). The germline V gene encodes CDR1 MNHEY and CDR2 SMNVEV (reference sequence). The CDR3 spans 13 residues. V was clipped by 2 bases and J by 5 bases, with 9 bases between them.

The V call is TRBV4-1, the J call TRBJ1-5, with TRBD1 matching 7 bases. Germline lookup yields CDR1 MGHRA and CDR2 YSYEKL. There are 18 residues in the CDR3. Germline trimming cut 1 base from V and 2 bases from J; bases unmatched to any gene: 11. CDR3 nucleotides: TGCGCCAGCAGCCAAGGACCCTTCGACAGGGATGGCAATCAGCCCCAGCATTTT. This encodes CASSQGPFDRDGNQPQHF.